The source of this T cell receptor beta chain is a study of cytomegalovirus exposure and HLA in healthy donors. About the research overall: Around 80 million unique TCR sequences came from HLA-typed donors in an early release.

This clone was observed a handful of times. What it binds is not known. Overall study results and limits: Accounts indicate the classifier identified cytomegalovirus status with strong specificity and sensitivity.

PCR amplification relied on 60 Vbeta primers (plus 13 Jbeta primers). The protocol was immunoSEQ multiplex PCR, while the TCRdb copy is restricted to in-frame clones and leaves out a portion. The sample contains about 170,000 clones, 71% of which appear only once. CDR3 length equals 16 residues. Germline V gene data show CDR1 as MDHEN and CDR2 as SYDVKM. V lost 6 bases and J lost 6, with 23 bases in between. Though nominally healthy at sampling, donors likely had unrecorded immune exposures. The chain employs TRBV28 and TRBJ1-1, with D possibly matching TRBD1 (5 bases). The clonotype was recovered from a girl between 5 and 17 years old in good health and CMV-seronegative. Source material: PBMCs. This CDR3 is CASSRPAGGVDPEAFF. In DNA form, the CDR3 reads TGTGCCAGCAGCCGTCCAGCGGGGGGTGTGGACCCTGAAGCTTTCTTT. Supplemented by reference TRBV28 and TRBJ1-1, the full variable domain reads DVKVTQSSRYLVKRTGEKVFLECVQDMDHENMFWYRQDPGLGLRLIYFSYDVKMKEKGDIPEGYSVSREKKERFSLILESASTNQTSMYLCASSRPAGGVDPEAFFGQGTRLTVV.